This T cell receptor (beta chain) was documented in a study of blood T cell repertoires in COVID-19. The overall study: The United States, Italy and Spain provided the acute and convalescent COVID-19 samples.

This clone was seen a few times. Germline V gives CDR1 SGDLS, CDR2 YYNGEE. The CDR3 covers 18 residues. V lost 0 bases, J lost 7 bases, and 10 bases stayed unmatched. Repertoires were generated with immunoSEQ multiplex PCR, while TCRdb's copy carries only in-frame clones and drops some. This table has more than 95,000 clones, more than 60% appearing once. The chain joins TRBV9 to TRBJ1-6; 10 bases fit TRBD1. The origin of this receptor is a man aged 50 to 59 with acute or convalescent COVID-19. Input material: peripheral blood. The CDR3 DNA sequence: TGTGCCAGCAGCGTAGACCTTCTAGACAGGGGGCTAAATTCACCCCTCCACTTT. As protein: CASSVDLLDRGLNSPLHF.